These 15 T cell receptor beta chains share one sample of origin, sequenced in a study of T cell repertoires in cytomegalovirus infection. TCRdb re-called the reads through MiXCR, storing one row per CDR3 protein. The sample consists of around 170,000 distinct CDR3 sequences, approximately 15% of them appearing once. The sample taken for sequencing was PBMCs. The receptors here all came from a human donor in good health (CMV status not recorded). Some clones in this sample may be carry-over from other donors' samples.

This clonotype was picked up many times. V is TRBV19 and J is TRBJ1-2, with D possibly being TRBD1 (5 bases). V was pared by 4 bases and J by 2 bases, with 14 bases between. This CDR3 has 15 amino acids. Germline values: CDR1 LNHDA, CDR2 SQIVND (reference sequence). The CDR3 spells CASSKRTRENYGYTF. CDR3 coding DNA: TGTGCCAGTAGTAAAAGAACCAGGGAAAACTATGGCTACACCTTC.

This clonotype has a count of ten or more. This rearrangement joins TRBV19 to TRBJ2-1; 7 nucleotides agree with TRBD1. The germline V gene encodes CDR1 LNHDA and CDR2 SQIVND (reference sequence). V shed 3 bases, J shed 7 bases, and the junction held 9 bases outside the gene matches. CDR3 size: 15 residues. The CDR3 DNA sequence: TGTGCCAGTAGTATCACAGGGGAAAGCTGGAATGAGCAGTTCTTC. It encodes CASSITGESWNEQFF.

This clonotype was observed at least ten times. DNA of the CDR3: TGTGCCAGCAGCTCGAAGACCAGGGCCCATCGGGAGACCCAGTACTTC. This sequence encodes CASSSKTRAHRETQYF. The rearrangement uses TRBV7-2 and TRBJ2-5; perhaps TRBD1 as D (5 bases). The V gene's germline CDR1 is SGHTA and CDR2 FQGNSA. The CDR3 loop spans 16 amino acids. The germline V and J ends were trimmed by 4 bases and 5 bases, with 20 bases remaining between them.

The gene calls are TRBV19 and TRBJ1-1, with 9 positions matching TRBD1. Per the germline V gene, CDR1 is LNHDA and CDR2 is SQIVND (reference sequence). V was pared by 8 bases and J by 5 bases, with 12 bases of the junction left unmatched. CDR3 size: 15 residues. This chain's CDR3 is CASPPQGAPRTEAFF. In DNA form, the CDR3 reads TGTGCCAGTCCCCCACAGGGGGCTCCGAGGACTGAAGCTTTCTTT.

This clonotype was counted a few times. This chain uses TRBV6-6 with TRBJ2-3; 9 positions match TRBD2. The germline CDR1 and CDR2 sequences are MNHNY and SVGAGI (reference sequence). There are 15 residues in the CDR3. V lost 7 bases, J lost 0 bases, and 5 bases stayed unmatched. CDR3 in DNA: TGTGCCAGCATCTTTAGCGGGGGAAGCACAGATACGCAGTATTTT. Translating gives CASIFSGGSTDTQYF.

The CDR3 DNA reads as TGCGCCAGCAAGACGGCGGGCACAGATACGCAGTATTTT. The encoded protein is CASKTAGTDTQYF. V is TRBV5-1 and J is TRBJ2-3, with D unresolved. The germline gives CDR1 SGHRS, CDR2 YFSETQ. The CDR3 sequence is 13 residues long. V was trimmed by 6 bases and J by 1 base, leaving 9 bases between them.

The table lists this clonotype with a few counts. V gene TRBV19 combines with J gene TRBJ1-2, with unresolved D. Germline assignment: CDR1 LNHDA and CDR2 SQIVND (reference sequence). Trimming shortened V by 4 bases and J by 13 bases, and 16 bases separated the two germline ends. The CDR3 spans 12 residues. For the CDR3, the DNA is TGTGCCAGTAGTAGCACAGCCGTCAATCCCACCTTC. The encoded protein is CASSSTAVNPTF.

This clonotype appeared a few times. This chain uses TRBV4-2 with TRBJ2-1, with D possibly TRBD2 on 6 matching bases. The CDR3 is 17 residues long. In germline, CDR1 is LGHNA, CDR2 YNFKEQ. Trimming stripped 0 bases from V and 2 bases from J, with 14 bases between. CDR3 protein: CASSQEFAGTAYNEQFF. The DNA of the CDR3 is TGTGCCAGCAGCCAAGAGTTCGCGGGGACGGCCTACAATGAGCAGTTCTTC.

This clonotype showed up many times. The V call is TRBV11-2, the J call TRBJ2-3; maybe TRBD1 (6 bases). The CDR3 runs to 16 residues. V was trimmed by 7 bases and J by 2 bases, leaving 19 bases between them. Germline-derived CDR1 and CDR2 are SGHAT and FQNNGV. The CDR3 protein is CASNSGRKGVTDTQYF. DNA of the CDR3: TGTGCCAGCAACTCAGGACGGAAGGGGGTCACAGATACGCAGTATTTT.

Many counts were recorded for this clonotype. This rearrangement joins TRBV12-3 or TRBV12-4 to TRBJ1-5; D unclear. V lost 3 bases and J lost 7, with 10 bases in between. The CDR3 length is 13 residues. CDR3: CASSLRGLQPQHF. The CDR3 nucleotides are TGTGCCAGCAGTTTGAGAGGGCTGCAGCCCCAGCATTTT.

In this sample, this clonotype turned up a few times. This chain connects TRBV11-2 to TRBJ1-2; TRBD1 is a possible D gene (5 bases). The V end was cut by 5 bases, the J end by 3 bases, with 13 bases between. CDR1 and CDR2 from the germline V gene are SGHAT and FQNNGV. The CDR3 runs to 14 residues. The CDR3 spells CASSRLRGDYGYTF. CDR3 coding DNA: TGTGCCAGCAGCCGACTAAGGGGCGACTATGGCTACACCTTC.

This sequence joins TRBV19 and TRBJ2-1, with D perhaps matching TRBD2 (6 bases). Per germline, CDR1 LNHDA and CDR2 SQIVND (reference sequence). The CDR3 is made up of 17 amino acids. With 7 bases removed from V and 4 bases from J, the gap between germline ends came to 23 bases. As DNA, the CDR3 is TGTGCCAGTACCCTCGGAGGGGCCGGGAGTGCGTACAATGAGCAGTTCTTC. Translation gives CASTLGGAGSAYNEQFF.

This clonotype was detected a few times. The chain couples TRBV6-5 to TRBJ2-7, with D perhaps given as TRBD1 or TRBD2 (6 bases each). Germline lookup yields CDR1 MNHEY and CDR2 SVGAGI. Trimming took 0 bases from V and 2 from J, leaving 11 bases between them. The CDR3 has 15 residues. The CDR3: CASSYSMGGPYEQYF. CDR3 DNA: TGTGCCAGCAGTTACTCGATGGGGGGCCCCTACGAGCAGTACTTC.

This clonotype has just a few counts. The gene calls are TRBV29-1 and TRBJ2-1; 7 nucleotides align to TRBD2. Looked up from germline, CDR1 is SQVTM and CDR2 is ANQGSEA. The CDR3 has 19 amino acids. Losses at the gene ends were 1 base for V and 1 base for J; bases not matched to a gene: 16. The CDR3 nucleotides are TGCAGCGTTGAAGTTCCCCAGCCAGGACTAGTTAGGTCCTACAATGAGCAGTTCTTC. As protein: CSVEVPQPGLVRSYNEQFF.

Many counts were recorded for this clonotype. The chain recombines TRBV27 with TRBJ2-5; 7 nucleotides agree with TRBD1. With 4 bases clipped from V and 2 bases from J, the junction kept 4 bases outside the gene matches. There are 14 residues in the CDR3. Germline loops: CDR1 MNHEY, CDR2 SMNVEV (reference sequence). This CDR3 is CASSSRDRQETQYF. CDR3 DNA sequence: TGTGCCAGCAGTTCAAGGGACAGACAAGAGACCCAGTACTTC.